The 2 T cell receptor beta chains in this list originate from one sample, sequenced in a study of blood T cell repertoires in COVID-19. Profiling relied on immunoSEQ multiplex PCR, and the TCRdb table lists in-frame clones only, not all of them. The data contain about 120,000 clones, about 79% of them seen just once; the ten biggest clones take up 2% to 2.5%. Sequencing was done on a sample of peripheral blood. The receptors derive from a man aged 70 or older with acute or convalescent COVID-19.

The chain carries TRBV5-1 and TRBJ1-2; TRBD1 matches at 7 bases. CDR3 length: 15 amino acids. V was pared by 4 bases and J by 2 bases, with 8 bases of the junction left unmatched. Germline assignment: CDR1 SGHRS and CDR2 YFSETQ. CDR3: CASSPPTGLNYGYTF. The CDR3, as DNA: TGCGCCAGCAGCCCCCCGACAGGGTTGAACTATGGCTACACCTTC.

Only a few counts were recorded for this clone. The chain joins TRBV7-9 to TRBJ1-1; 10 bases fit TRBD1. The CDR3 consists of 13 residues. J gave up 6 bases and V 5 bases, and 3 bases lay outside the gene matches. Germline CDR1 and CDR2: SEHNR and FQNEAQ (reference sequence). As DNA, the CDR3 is TGTGCCAGCAGCGGTGGGACAGGGGCTGAAGCTTTCTTT. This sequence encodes CASSGGTGAEAFF.